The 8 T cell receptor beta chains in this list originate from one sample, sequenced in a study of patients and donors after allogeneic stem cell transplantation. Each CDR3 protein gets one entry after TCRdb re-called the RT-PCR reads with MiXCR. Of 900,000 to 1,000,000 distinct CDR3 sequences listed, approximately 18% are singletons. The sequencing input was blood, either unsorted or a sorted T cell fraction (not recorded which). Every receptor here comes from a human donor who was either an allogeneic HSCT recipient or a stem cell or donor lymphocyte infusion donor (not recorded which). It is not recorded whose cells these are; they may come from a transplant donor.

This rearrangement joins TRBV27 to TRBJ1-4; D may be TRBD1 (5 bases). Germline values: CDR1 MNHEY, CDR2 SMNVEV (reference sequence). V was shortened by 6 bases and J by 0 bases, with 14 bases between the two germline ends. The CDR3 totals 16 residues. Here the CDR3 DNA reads TGTGCCAGCAGCACCGACAGATCCTCAACTAATGAAAAACTGTTTTTT. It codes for CASSTDRSSTNEKLFF.

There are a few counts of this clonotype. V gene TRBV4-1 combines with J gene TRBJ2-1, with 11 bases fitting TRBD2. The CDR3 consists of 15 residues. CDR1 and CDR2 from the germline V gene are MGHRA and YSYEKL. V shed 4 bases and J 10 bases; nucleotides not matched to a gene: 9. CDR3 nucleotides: TGCGCCAGCAGCCGGGGACTAGCGGCAGGCGGGGAGCAGTTCTTC. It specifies CASSRGLAAGGEQFF.

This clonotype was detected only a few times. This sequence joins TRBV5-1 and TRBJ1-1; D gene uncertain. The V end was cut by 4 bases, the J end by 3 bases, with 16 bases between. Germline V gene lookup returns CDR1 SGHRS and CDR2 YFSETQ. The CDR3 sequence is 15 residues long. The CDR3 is CASSKVHTRDTEAFF. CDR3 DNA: TGCGCCAGCAGCAAGGTACATACTCGGGACACTGAAGCTTTCTTT.

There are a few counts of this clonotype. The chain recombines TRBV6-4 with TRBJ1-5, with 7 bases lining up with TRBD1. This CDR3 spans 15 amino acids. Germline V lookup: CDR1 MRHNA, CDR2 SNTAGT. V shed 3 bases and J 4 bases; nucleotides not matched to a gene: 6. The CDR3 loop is CASSEVAGGNQPQHF. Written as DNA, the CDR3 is TGTGCCAGCAGTGAGGTGGCAGGGGGTAATCAGCCCCAGCATTTT.

This chain's CDR3 is CASSQDWETANYGYTF. CDR3 DNA sequence: TGTGCCAGCAGCCAAGATTGGGAGACGGCGAACTATGGCTACACCTTC. The chain has TRBV3-1 and TRBJ1-2, with unresolved D. Trimming removed 0 bases from V and 2 bases from J, with 13 bases in between. The CDR3 runs 16 residues. Germline V gene data show CDR1 as LGHDT and CDR2 as YNNKEL (reference sequence).

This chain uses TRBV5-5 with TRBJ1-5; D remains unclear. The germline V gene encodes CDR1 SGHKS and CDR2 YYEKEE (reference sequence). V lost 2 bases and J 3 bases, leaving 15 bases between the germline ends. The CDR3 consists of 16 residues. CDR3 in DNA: TGTGCCAGCAGCTTCCCCCGCACAGCATACAATCAGCCCCAGCATTTT. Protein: CASSFPRTAYNQPQHF.

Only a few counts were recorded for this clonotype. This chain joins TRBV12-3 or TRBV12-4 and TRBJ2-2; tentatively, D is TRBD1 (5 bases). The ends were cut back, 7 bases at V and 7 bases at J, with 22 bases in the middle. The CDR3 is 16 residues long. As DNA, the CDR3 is TGTGCCAGCACTCCACTCGGCGCAGGGTGGCGCGGGGAGCTGTTTTTT. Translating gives CASTPLGAGWRGELFF.

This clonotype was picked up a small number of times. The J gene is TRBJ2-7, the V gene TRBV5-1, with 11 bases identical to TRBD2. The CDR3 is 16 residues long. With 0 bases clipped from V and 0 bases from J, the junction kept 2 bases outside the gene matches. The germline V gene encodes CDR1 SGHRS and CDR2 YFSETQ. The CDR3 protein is CASSLVTSGASYEQYF. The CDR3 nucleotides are TGCGCCAGCAGCTTGGTGACTAGCGGGGCCTCCTACGAGCAGTACTTC.